This passage covers 20 T cell receptor beta chains from one sample sequenced in a study of cytomegalovirus exposure and HLA in healthy donors. 60 Vbeta and 13 Jbeta primers were used in PCR. Measured with immunoSEQ multiplex PCR; TCRdb has only the in-frame clones, and not every one. Among 150,000 or so clones listed, about 70% were seen once. Material: PBMCs. All receptors come from a young man in good health and CMV-seropositive.

The chain links TRBV29-1 to TRBJ1-1; D is unresolved. The CDR3 length is 12 residues. The germline V gene encodes CDR1 SQVTM and CDR2 ANQGSEA. The V gene lost 4 bases and the J gene lost 1 base, with 7 bases spanning the gap. The CDR3 sequence is CSVGSGNTEAFF. In DNA form, the CDR3 reads TGCAGCGTTGGCTCAGGGAACACTGAAGCTTTCTTT.

V gene TRBV6-5 combines with J gene TRBJ1-1; the D gene is possibly TRBD1 (5 bases). V shed 4 bases and J shed 5 bases, with 11 bases lying between them. CDR3 length equals 13 residues. The germline V gene encodes CDR1 MNHEY and CDR2 SVGAGI. The CDR3 DNA sequence: TGTGCCAGCAGTTTTACAGGTGCTACTGAAGCTTTCTTT. It translates to CASSFTGATEAFF.

This chain connects TRBV5-4 to TRBJ2-7; 7 bases agree with TRBD2. This CDR3 has 13 residues. CDR1 and CDR2 from the germline V gene are SGHNT and YYREEE (reference sequence). The junction had 5 bases not matched to a gene; V was cut back by 7 bases and J by 1 base. CDR3 in DNA: TGTGCCAGCCGCACAGCGGGGTCCTACGAGCAGTACTTC. The encoded protein is CASRTAGSYEQYF.

This chain links TRBV28 with TRBJ2-3; 12 bases line up with TRBD2. V dropped 3 bases and J dropped 0; count of bases not matched to a gene: 7. Germline CDR1 MDHEN, CDR2 SYDVKM. CDR3 length: 18 amino acids. Here the CDR3 DNA reads TGTGCCAGCAGTTTCATATCCGGACTAGCGGGAAGCACAGATACGCAGTATTTT. This gives the protein CASSFISGLAGSTDTQYF.

The chain couples TRBV30 to TRBJ2-7; no definite D call. Germline lookup yields CDR1 GTSNPN and CDR2 SVGIG (reference sequence). Between the trimmed V and J ends, which lost 2 bases and 1 base, there was a span of 6 bases. The CDR3 extends over 12 amino acids. CDR3 in DNA: TGTGCCTGGAGTCCCGGGTCCTACGAGCAGTACTTC. Amino acids: CAWSPGSYEQYF.

The chain is built from TRBV7-8 and TRBJ2-4; possible D gene TRBD1, 6 bases. Trimming removed 5 bases at V and 0 bases at J, with 14 bases between. The germline gives CDR1 SGHVS, CDR2 FQNEAQ. The CDR3 sequence is 16 residues long. The CDR3 bases are TGTGCCAGCAGCACCAGGGGTCGATTAGCCAAAAACATTCAGTACTTC. Its translation: CASSTRGRLAKNIQYF.

The chain has TRBV7-3 and TRBJ2-5; D not certain. The CDR3 contains 14 residues. Germline CDR1 is SGHTA and CDR2 is FQGTGA. Trimming took 5 bases from V and 2 from J, leaving 12 bases between them. CDR3 residues: CASSPRGAQETQYF. In DNA form, the CDR3 reads TGTGCCAGCAGCCCCCGAGGAGCACAAGAGACCCAGTACTTC. Using reference TRBV7-3 and TRBJ2-5 for the parts outside the CDR3, the full variable domain is GAGVSQTPSNKVTEKGKYVELRCDPISGHTALYWYRQSLGQGPEFLIYFQGTGAADDSGLPNDRFFAVRPEGSVSTLKIQRTERGDSAVYLCASSPRGAQETQYFGPGTRLLVL.

CDR3 nucleotides: TGTGCCAGCAGCACACTACAGGGCGAAGGGCAGTTCTTC. Translation: CASSTLQGEGQFF. The chain carries TRBV27 and TRBJ2-1, with TRBD1 as a possible D gene (6 bases). Germline lookup yields CDR1 MNHEY and CDR2 SMNVEV (reference sequence). The CDR3 spans 13 residues. V gave up 6 bases and J gave up 12 bases, with 18 bases separating them.

This chain connects TRBV7-2 to TRBJ2-2; 12 bases agree with TRBD2. Unmatched junction bases numbered 4, after V lost 5 bases and J lost 3 bases. There are 16 residues in the CDR3. CDR1 and CDR2 (germline): SGHTA, FQGNSA. This chain's CDR3 is CASSLRLAGDTGELFF. The CDR3 DNA reads TGTGCCAGCAGCCTCAGACTAGCGGGAGACACCGGGGAGCTGTTTTTT.

This sequence joins TRBV4-2 and TRBJ2-5; D gene unclear. Judging by the DNA end, TRBJ2-7 fits better; the J call may be wrong. Germline CDR1 and CDR2: LGHNA and YNFKEQ. The CDR3 is made up of 15 amino acids. The chain's CDR3 is CASSQDEAARGEQYF. CDR3 sequence (DNA): TGTGCCAGCAGCCAAGATGAGGCAGCTCGAGGCGAGCAGTACTTC.

This chain joins TRBV10-2 and TRBJ1-1; the match to TRBD1 covers 7 bases. V lost 7 bases and J lost 7; bases outside the gene matches: 12. The CDR3 covers 14 residues. The germline CDR1 and CDR2 sequences are WSHSY and SAAADI. In DNA form, the CDR3 reads TGCGCCAGCACACAACCATTACAGGGGTTTGAAGCTTTCTTT. Translated, it gives CASTQPLQGFEAFF.

This clone was detected only a few times. This sequence joins TRBV9 and TRBJ2-7; 9 bases line up with TRBD1. Germline V gene sequence: CDR1 SGDLS, CDR2 YYNGEE. CDR3 length equals 14 residues. The J segment lost 5 bases and the V segment lost 0 bases, leaving 3 bases of the junction unmatched. CDR3 sequence reads: CASSVGTGGDEQYF. In DNA, the CDR3 is TGTGCCAGCAGCGTAGGAACAGGGGGCGACGAGCAGTACTTC.

The V and J genes are TRBV11-3 and TRBJ2-7, with 8 positions matching TRBD1. CDR1 and CDR2 from the germline V gene are SGHNT and YENEEA. V lost 4 bases to trimming and J lost 0 bases; unmatched junction nucleotides: 5. The CDR3 runs to 15 residues. This CDR3 is CASSYWTGSSYEQYF. The CDR3 region has the DNA TGTGCCAGCAGCTACTGGACAGGGAGCTCCTACGAGCAGTACTTC.

V gene TRBV5-4 combines with J gene TRBJ2-7; 10 bases fit TRBD1. CDR1 SGHNT and CDR2 YYREEE come from the germline V gene (reference sequence). The V and J ends lost 3 bases and 2 bases, in that order; junction bases with no gene match: 5. The length of the CDR3 is 15 residues. This chain's CDR3 is CASSWTGTGAYEQYF. For the CDR3, the DNA is TGTGCCAGCAGCTGGACCGGGACAGGGGCCTACGAGCAGTACTTC.

The chain links TRBV19 to TRBJ1-3; the D gene is possibly TRBD1 (6 bases). The CDR3 length is 13 residues. Germline V gives CDR1 LNHDA, CDR2 SQIVND (reference sequence). Trimming took off 10 bases at V and 6 bases at J, with 16 bases between the two ends. CDR3 bases: TGTGCCACACGACAGGTTGTATCAAACACCATATATTTT. It specifies CATRQVVSNTIYF.

The V call is TRBV7-3, the J call TRBJ2-3; D is unclear. This CDR3 comprises 16 residues. V was shortened by 4 bases and J by 0 bases, with 14 bases between the two germline ends. Germline V gene sequence: CDR1 SGHTA, CDR2 FQGTGA. In DNA form, the CDR3 reads TGTGCCAGCAGCTCCGTTGGCGGAATTAGCACAGATACGCAGTATTTT. It is translated as CASSSVGGISTDTQYF.

The genes are TRBV5-6 and TRBJ2-7; 9 positions match TRBD2. This CDR3 is built from 17 residues. From germline, CDR1 is SGHDT and CDR2 YYEEEE. V dropped 0 bases and J dropped 3; count of bases not matched to a gene: 10. The CDR3 sequence is CASSLAPGAGGFYEQYF. The CDR3 DNA reads TGTGCCAGCAGCTTGGCCCCTGGAGCGGGAGGCTTCTACGAGCAGTACTTC.

This clone was seen a single time. The chain is built from TRBV6-1 and TRBJ2-7; maybe TRBD2 (6 bases). The germline gives CDR1 MNHNS, CDR2 SASEGT. The CDR3 has 14 amino acids. With 6 bases removed from V and 1 base from J, the gap between germline ends came to 13 bases. The CDR3: CASSGTGLSYEQYF. CDR3 DNA sequence: TGTGCCAGCAGCGGGACTGGGCTATCCTACGAGCAGTACTTC.

The chain carries TRBV4-1 and TRBJ2-1; no clear D gene. The V end was cut by 0 bases, the J end by 4 bases, with 7 bases between. Germline loops: CDR1 MGHRA, CDR2 YSYEKL. The CDR3 contains 14 residues. For the CDR3, the DNA is TGCGCCAGCAGCCAAGAGGCGGAATACAATGAGCAGTTCTTC. It encodes CASSQEAEYNEQFF.

This chain joins TRBV6-5 and TRBJ1-1; TRBD1 might be the D (6 bases). The ends were cut back, 4 bases at V and 1 base at J, with 10 bases in the middle. Germline V gene sequence: CDR1 MNHEY, CDR2 SVGAGI. The CDR3 consists of 14 residues. CDR3 nucleotides: TGTGCCAGCAGTTTGGGACATTGGAACACTGAAGCTTTCTTT. Its translation: CASSLGHWNTEAFF.